These 29 T cell receptor beta chains originate from one sample sequenced in a study of CD8+ T cells in alopecia areata. RNA extraction and reverse transcription yielded cDNA as sequencing template. Assay: immunoSEQ multiplex PCR; the TCRdb copy retains only in-frame clones and omits some. This table has under 70,000 clones, approximately 60% appearing once. The source was CD8+ T cells sorted from blood, collected at week 0. These receptors were taken from a human donor with alopecia areata.

The chain employs TRBV2 and TRBJ2-1, with TRBD1 matching 10 bases. The CDR3 is 16 residues long. J lost 5 bases, V lost 5 bases, and 9 bases had no gene match. From germline, CDR1 is SNHLY and CDR2 FYNNEI. CDR3 amino acids: CASSFPGTGVHNEQFF. The CDR3, as DNA: TGTGCCAGCAGTTTCCCCGGGACAGGGGTTCACAATGAGCAGTTCTTC.

The chain recombines TRBV19 with TRBJ2-5; 13 nucleotides line up with TRBD2. The CDR3 has 16 amino acids. CDR1 is LNHDA and CDR2 is SQIVND in the germline V gene (reference sequence). V lost 5 bases and J lost 3; bases outside the gene matches: 6. The CDR3 spells CASSPTGTSGEETQYF. CDR3 DNA sequence: TGTGCCAGTAGTCCAACCGGGACTAGCGGGGAAGAGACCCAGTACTTC. Full variable domain (missing parts from reference TRBV19 and TRBJ2-5): DGGITQSPKYLFRKEGQNVTLSCEQNLNHDAMYWYRQDPGQGLRLIYYSQIVNDFQKGDIAEGYSVSREKKESFPLTVTSAQKNPTAFYLCASSPTGTSGEETQYFGPGTRLLVL.

The chain links TRBV4-1 to TRBJ2-4; the match to TRBD2 covers 8 bases. V dropped 2 bases and J dropped 0; count of bases not matched to a gene: 6. Germline CDR1 is MGHRA and CDR2 is YSYEKL. CDR3 length equals 17 residues. The CDR3 loop is CASSQSTSGLAKNIQYF. The DNA for the CDR3 is TGCGCCAGCAGCCAATCAACTAGCGGACTAGCCAAAAACATTCAGTACTTC.

The rearrangement uses TRBV7-9 and TRBJ2-5; 10 nucleotides line up with TRBD1. From germline, CDR1 is SEHNR and CDR2 FQNEAQ (reference sequence). Unmatched junction bases numbered 13, after V lost 2 bases and J lost 1 base. The CDR3 contains 19 residues. The CDR3 DNA reads as TGTGCCAGCAGCTTATTTGCGACAGGGGGCTACCACCTCCAAGAGACCCAGTACTTC. Protein sequence: CASSLFATGGYHLQETQYF. Complete variable domain (other parts from reference TRBV7-9 and TRBJ2-5): DTGVSQNPRHKITKRGQNVTFRCDPISEHNRLYWYRQTLGQGPEFLTYFQNEAQLEKSRLLSDRFSAERPKGSFSTLEIQRTEQGDSAMYLCASSLFATGGYHLQETQYFGPGTRLLVL.

There are a few counts of this clone. This rearrangement joins TRBV10-3 to TRBJ1-1, with 7 bases matching TRBD1. The trim removed 0 bases at V and 5 bases at J, leaving 12 bases unmatched. The CDR3 has 17 residues. CDR1 and CDR2 from the germline V gene are ENHRY and SYGVKD. In DNA, the CDR3 is TGTGCCATCAGTGAGTCGGTGCAGCAGGGGGGAGCAACTGAAGCTTTCTTT. Translating gives CAISESVQQGGATEAFF.

The V gene is TRBV4-2, the J gene TRBJ2-7, with TRBD1 matching over 9 bases. The junction had 7 bases not matched to a gene; V was cut back by 5 bases and J by 5 bases. The CDR3 has 14 amino acids. Per germline, CDR1 LGHNA and CDR2 YNFKEQ. The CDR3: CASSSGTGSHEQYF. CDR3 DNA sequence: TGTGCCAGCAGCAGCGGGACAGGGTCGCACGAGCAGTACTTC.

The chain combines TRBV7-3 with TRBJ2-3, with 13 positions matching TRBD2. V was pared by 6 bases and J by 3 bases, with 3 bases of the junction left unmatched. CDR1 and CDR2 (germline): SGHTA, FQGTGA. The CDR3 has 15 amino acids. DNA of the CDR3: TGTGCCAGCAGTCCGACTAGCGGGAGGACAGATACGCAGTATTTT. Translated: CASSPTSGRTDTQYF.

The gene calls are TRBV28 and TRBJ2-7; 10 bases fit TRBD1. The CDR3 is 15 amino acids. The trim removed 4 bases at V and 3 bases at J, leaving 6 bases unmatched. Germline V CDR1 and CDR2: MDHEN, SYDVKM. The CDR3 here is CASSSSGTGDYEQYF. CDR3 in DNA: TGTGCCAGCAGTTCATCCGGGACAGGGGACTACGAGCAGTACTTC.

The rearrangement joins TRBV27 to TRBJ2-5; TRBD1 aligns across 9 bases. The CDR3 consists of 14 residues. Germline V CDR1 and CDR2: MNHEY, SMNVEV (reference sequence). V gave up 6 bases and J gave up 5 bases; unmatched junction bases: 7. The CDR3 nucleotides are TGTGCCAGCAGACCTTGGACAGGGGTGGAGACCCAGTACTTC. This sequence encodes CASRPWTGVETQYF.

The chain uses TRBV5-6 and TRBJ2-1; no clear D. V shed 2 bases and J shed 10 bases, with 10 bases lying between them. CDR1 is SGHDT and CDR2 is YYEEEE in the germline V gene. The CDR3 covers 12 residues. The CDR3: CASSLVAEEQFF. As DNA, the CDR3 is TGTGCCAGCAGCTTAGTGGCGGAGGAGCAGTTCTTC.

The chain employs TRBV30 and TRBJ1-5, with D possibly matching TRBD1 (5 bases). In germline, CDR1 is GTSNPN, CDR2 SVGIG (reference sequence). Trimming removed 3 bases from V and 0 bases from J, with 12 bases in between. The CDR3 runs to 15 residues. CDR3 region: CAWRAGLNSNQPQHF. The CDR3 nucleotides are TGTGCCTGGAGAGCGGGACTGAATAGCAATCAGCCCCAGCATTTT.

V gene TRBV5-6 combines with J gene TRBJ2-7; a weak D match, TRBD2 (6 bases). This CDR3 contains 16 residues. V lost 5 bases to trimming and J lost 10 bases, with 28 bases between them. Per the germline V gene, CDR1 is SGHDT and CDR2 is YYEEEE. The CDR3 nucleotides read TGTGCCAGCAGTTTTGGTTCTTCGTGGAGGGCCCACTTACAGTACTTC. Its protein is CASSFGSSWRAHLQYF.

J is TRBJ2-1 and V is TRBV5-1; 7 positions match TRBD2. The J segment lost 3 bases and the V segment lost 2 bases, leaving 5 bases of the junction unmatched. This CDR3 has 15 residues. The germline gives CDR1 SGHRS, CDR2 YFSETQ. In DNA, the CDR3 is TGCGCCAGCAGCTTATCGACTAGCAACTACAATGAGCAGTTCTTC. It encodes CASSLSTSNYNEQFF.

The V and J genes are TRBV27 and TRBJ2-5; D uncertain. CDR1 and CDR2 from the germline V gene are MNHEY and SMNVEV (reference sequence). The V gene lost 6 bases and the J gene lost 3 bases, with 8 bases spanning the gap. There are 12 residues in the CDR3. CDR3 region: CASRGLEETQYF. In DNA, the CDR3 is TGTGCCAGCAGAGGGCTTGAAGAGACCCAGTACTTC.

The J gene is TRBJ2-1, the V gene TRBV4-1; 15 bases line up with TRBD2. Germline V CDR1 and CDR2: MGHRA, YSYEKL. The J segment lost 7 bases and the V segment lost 0 bases, leaving 4 bases of the junction unmatched. This CDR3 contains 17 residues. The CDR3 protein is CASSQDGTSGRFNEQFF. The CDR3 DNA is TGCGCCAGCAGCCAAGACGGGACTAGCGGGAGGTTTAATGAGCAGTTCTTC.

The CDR3 bases are TGCGCCAGCAGCCAAGATGGAGGGCCCACAGATACGCAGTATTTT. Its protein product is CASSQDGGPTDTQYF. This chain links TRBV4-3 with TRBJ2-3; maybe TRBD2 (6 bases). Germline V lookup: CDR1 LGHNA, CDR2 YSLEER. The CDR3 extends over 15 amino acids. V was clipped by 0 bases and J by 2 bases, with 9 bases between them.

This clone was counted between two and nine times. This chain joins TRBV29-1 and TRBJ2-3; no definite D call. Germline CDR1 reads SQVTM; CDR2 reads ANQGSEA. Trimming shortened V by 8 bases and J by 2 bases, and 5 bases separated the two germline ends. This CDR3 region has 10 residues. In DNA form, the CDR3 reads TGCAGCACTTTCACAGATACGCAGTATTTT. Translated, it gives CSTFTDTQYF.

The chain has TRBV9 and TRBJ2-1; D may be TRBD2 (8 bases). The V gene's germline CDR1 is SGDLS and CDR2 YYNGEE. V was pared by 3 bases and J by 4 bases, with 23 bases between. This CDR3 is built from 18 residues. CDR3 coding DNA: TGTGCCAGCAGCGAACCCGACTCGGGGGGGACAGCTTACAATGAGCAGTTCTTC. It encodes CASSEPDSGGTAYNEQFF.

The chain is built from TRBV29-1 and TRBJ2-7; 7 bases fit TRBD2. With 4 bases clipped from V and 5 bases from J, the junction kept 11 bases outside the gene matches. CDR1 is SQVTM, CDR2 ANQGSEA, per germline. CDR3 length: 14 residues. CDR3 in amino acids: CSVGNVRLANEQYF. The CDR3 DNA is TGCAGCGTTGGAAACGTGAGACTAGCAAACGAGCAGTACTTC.

This clone has just one count. The chain combines TRBV9 with TRBJ2-7; D is unclear. The CDR3 covers 12 residues. From germline, CDR1 is SGDLS and CDR2 YYNGEE. The V and J ends lost 4 bases and 1 base respectively, with 6 bases between them. In DNA form, the CDR3 reads TGTGCCAGCAGCCAGGAGTCCTACGAGCAGTACTTC. Encoded protein: CASSQESYEQYF.

The V call is TRBV30, the J call TRBJ1-2; 8 bases map to TRBD1. CDR3 length: 14 amino acids. After removal of 3 bases from V and 8 bases from J, the junction contained 11 bases not matched to a gene. Germline V gene lookup returns CDR1 GTSNPN and CDR2 SVGIG (reference sequence). The CDR3 coding sequence is TGTGCCTGGAGCCCCCGGGACAGGCTTGACGGCTACACCTTC. It codes for CAWSPRDRLDGYTF.

A remark on this clone: Other DNA sequences from this sample encode an identical CDR3 as well. The genes are TRBV27 and TRBJ2-7, with no clear D. CDR1 is MNHEY, CDR2 SMNVEV, per germline (reference sequence). V lost 6 bases and J lost 2, with 14 bases in between. The CDR3 has 14 amino acids. CDR3 sequence reads: CASSPSGSTYEQYF. The CDR3, as DNA: TGTGCCAGCAGCCCCTCAGGTTCAACCTACGAGCAGTACTTC.

This clone was counted a few times. The V call is TRBV10-3, the J call TRBJ2-1; D is possibly TRBD2 (6 bases). Germline V gene data show CDR1 as ENHRY and CDR2 as SYGVKD. CDR3 length: 15 residues. The V end was cut by 6 bases, the J end by 7 bases, with 19 bases between. Here the CDR3 DNA reads TGTGCCATCAGAGGGACTGGACCGTCGGGTAATGAGCAGTTCTTC. Translated, it gives CAIRGTGPSGNEQFF.

The genes are TRBV7-9 and TRBJ2-2, with TRBD2 matching 8 bases. The CDR3 is 18 amino acids. Germline trimming cut 4 bases from V and 0 bases from J; bases unmatched to any gene: 10. CDR1 is SEHNR and CDR2 is FQNEAQ in the germline V gene (reference sequence). The CDR3 region is CASSSDYSGTSNTGELFF. CDR3 DNA sequence: TGTGCCAGCAGCTCAGACTATAGCGGGACCTCGAACACCGGGGAGCTGTTTTTT.

The chain joins TRBV4-1 to TRBJ2-3; 12 bases match TRBD2. This CDR3 has 16 residues. Germline-derived CDR1 and CDR2 are MGHRA and YSYEKL. The V and J ends lost 3 bases and 0 bases, in that order; junction bases with no gene match: 1. DNA of the CDR3: TGCGCCAGCAGCCACGGGACTAGCGGGAGCACAGATACGCAGTATTTT. Protein: CASSHGTSGSTDTQYF.

A few counts support this clone. The chain combines TRBV7-9 with TRBJ1-2; 9 nucleotides line up with TRBD1. With 5 bases clipped from V and 8 bases from J, the junction kept 6 bases outside the gene matches. Looked up from germline, CDR1 is SEHNR and CDR2 is FQNEAQ (reference sequence). The CDR3 sequence is 13 residues long. The CDR3: CASSPGQGQGYTF. The CDR3 coding sequence is TGTGCCAGCAGCCCCGGACAGGGGCAAGGCTACACCTTC.

This clone was recorded a few times. The rearrangement uses TRBV7-6 and TRBJ2-7; perhaps TRBD1 as D (5 bases). CDR3 length: 13 residues. The V and J ends lost 5 bases and 3 bases respectively, with 11 bases between them. Germline CDR1 and CDR2: SGHVS and FNYEAQ. CDR3: CASSLKGHYEQYF. For the CDR3, the DNA is TGTGCCAGCAGCCTAAAGGGGCACTACGAGCAGTACTTC.

This sequence joins TRBV30 and TRBJ2-4; TRBD1 is a possible D gene (5 bases). The CDR3 is 13 residues long. Trimming removed 4 bases from V and 7 bases from J, with 14 bases in between. Per the germline V gene, CDR1 is GTSNPN and CDR2 is SVGIG (reference sequence). In DNA form, the CDR3 reads TGTGCCTGGATGCGCCACCCAGGGAACATTCAGTACTTC. It encodes CAWMRHPGNIQYF.

This sequence joins TRBV7-2 and TRBJ2-7; D uncertain. Trimming took off 2 bases at V and 2 bases at J, with 13 bases between the two ends. CDR3 length: 15 residues. Per the germline V gene, CDR1 is SGHTA and CDR2 is FQGNSA. The DNA of the CDR3 is TGTGCCAGCAGCTTAAGGCCCTCCGGTACCTACGAGCAGTACTTC. It translates to CASSLRPSGTYEQYF. The variable domain in full, completed from reference TRBV7-2 and TRBJ2-7, reads GAGVSQSPSNKVTEKGKDVELRCDPISGHTALYWYRQSLGQGLEFLIYFQGNSAPDKSGLPSDRFSAERTGGSVSTLTIQRTQQEDSAVYLCASSLRPSGTYEQYFGPGTRLTVT.